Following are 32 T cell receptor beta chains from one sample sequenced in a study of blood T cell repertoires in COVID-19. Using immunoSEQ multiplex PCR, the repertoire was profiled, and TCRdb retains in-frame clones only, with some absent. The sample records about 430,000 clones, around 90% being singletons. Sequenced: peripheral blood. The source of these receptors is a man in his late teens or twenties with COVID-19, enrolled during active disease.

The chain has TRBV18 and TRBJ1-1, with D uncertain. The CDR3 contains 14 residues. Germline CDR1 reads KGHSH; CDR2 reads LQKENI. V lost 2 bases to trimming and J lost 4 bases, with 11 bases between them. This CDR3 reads CASSPREGSTEAFF. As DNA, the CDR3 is TGTGCCAGCTCACCAAGGGAGGGCTCCACTGAAGCTTTCTTT.

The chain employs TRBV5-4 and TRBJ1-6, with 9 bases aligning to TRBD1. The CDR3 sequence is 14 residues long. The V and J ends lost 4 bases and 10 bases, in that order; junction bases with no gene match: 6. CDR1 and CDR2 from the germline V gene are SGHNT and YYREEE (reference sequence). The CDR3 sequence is CASSRRQGESPLHF. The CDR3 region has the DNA TGTGCCAGCAGCAGAAGACAGGGGGAGTCACCCCTCCACTTT.

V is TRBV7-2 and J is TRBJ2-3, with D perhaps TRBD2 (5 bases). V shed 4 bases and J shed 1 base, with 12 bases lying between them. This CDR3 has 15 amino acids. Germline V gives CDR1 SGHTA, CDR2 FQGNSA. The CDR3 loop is CASSSVSARTDTQYF. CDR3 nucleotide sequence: TGTGCCAGCAGCTCCGTTAGCGCCCGCACAGATACGCAGTATTTT.

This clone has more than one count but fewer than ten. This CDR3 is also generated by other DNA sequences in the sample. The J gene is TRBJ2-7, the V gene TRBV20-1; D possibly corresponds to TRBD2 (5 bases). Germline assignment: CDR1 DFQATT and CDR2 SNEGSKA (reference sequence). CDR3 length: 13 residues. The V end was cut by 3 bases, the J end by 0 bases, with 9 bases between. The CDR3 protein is CSASSGSSYEQYF. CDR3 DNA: TGCAGTGCTAGTTCGGGGTCCTCCTACGAGCAGTACTTC.

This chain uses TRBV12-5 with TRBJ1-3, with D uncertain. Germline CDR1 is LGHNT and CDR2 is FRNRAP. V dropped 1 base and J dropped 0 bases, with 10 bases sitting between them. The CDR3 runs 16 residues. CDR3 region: CASGLAYGISGNTIYF. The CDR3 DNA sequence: TGTGCTAGTGGTTTGGCCTACGGGATCTCTGGAAACACCATATATTTT.

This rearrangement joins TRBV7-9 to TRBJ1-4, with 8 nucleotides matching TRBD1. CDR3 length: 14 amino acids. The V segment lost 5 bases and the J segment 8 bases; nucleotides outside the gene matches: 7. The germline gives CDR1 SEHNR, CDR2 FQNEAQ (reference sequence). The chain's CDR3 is CASSPTGVLEKLFF. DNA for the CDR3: TGTGCCAGCAGCCCGACAGGGGTCCTGGAAAAACTGTTTTTT. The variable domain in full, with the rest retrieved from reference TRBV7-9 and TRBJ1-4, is DTGVSQNPRHKITKRGQNVTFRCDPISEHNRLYWYRQTLGQGPEFLTYFQNEAQLEKSRLLSDRFSAERPKGSFSTLEIQRTEQGDSAMYLCASSPTGVLEKLFFGSGTQLSVL.

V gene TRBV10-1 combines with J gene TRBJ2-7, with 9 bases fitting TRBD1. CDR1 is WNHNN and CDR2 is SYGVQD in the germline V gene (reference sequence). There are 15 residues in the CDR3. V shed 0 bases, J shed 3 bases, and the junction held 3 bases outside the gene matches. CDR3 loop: CASSESTGGSYEQYF. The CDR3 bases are TGCGCCAGCAGTGAGTCGACAGGGGGTAGCTACGAGCAGTACTTC.

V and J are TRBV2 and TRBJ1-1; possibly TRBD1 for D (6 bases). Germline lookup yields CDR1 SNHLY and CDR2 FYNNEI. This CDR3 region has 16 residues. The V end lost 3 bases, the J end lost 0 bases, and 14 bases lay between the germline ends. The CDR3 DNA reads TGTGCCAGCAGTGACCTGGGTAGGGGGATGAACACTGAAGCTTTCTTT. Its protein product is CASSDLGRGMNTEAFF.

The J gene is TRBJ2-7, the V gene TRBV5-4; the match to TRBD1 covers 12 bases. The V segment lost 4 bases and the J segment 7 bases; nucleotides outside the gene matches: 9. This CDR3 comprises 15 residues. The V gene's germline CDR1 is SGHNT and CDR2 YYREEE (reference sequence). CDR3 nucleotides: TGTGCCAGCAGCCCGGGGGGACAGGGGGCGGGTGAGCAGTACTTC. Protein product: CASSPGGQGAGEQYF.

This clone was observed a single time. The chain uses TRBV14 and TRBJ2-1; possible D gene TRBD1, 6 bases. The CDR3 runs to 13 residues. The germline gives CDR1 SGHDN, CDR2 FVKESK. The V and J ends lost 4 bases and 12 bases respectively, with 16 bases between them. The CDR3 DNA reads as TGTGCCAGCAGCCTTCCCGGAGCCAGGGGGCAGTTCTTC. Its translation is CASSLPGARGQFF. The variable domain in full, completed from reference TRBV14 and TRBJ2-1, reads EAGVTQFPSHSVIEKGQTVTLRCDPISGHDNLYWYRRVMGKEIKFLLHFVKESKQDESGMPNNRFLAERTGGTYSTLKVQPAELEDSGVYFCASSLPGARGQFFGPGTRLTVL.

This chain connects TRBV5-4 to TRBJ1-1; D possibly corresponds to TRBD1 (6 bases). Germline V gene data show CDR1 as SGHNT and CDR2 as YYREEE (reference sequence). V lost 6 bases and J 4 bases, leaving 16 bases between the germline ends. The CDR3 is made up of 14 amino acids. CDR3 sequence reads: CASKDNRDGTEAFF. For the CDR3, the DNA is TGTGCCAGCAAAGACAACAGGGATGGCACTGAAGCTTTCTTT.

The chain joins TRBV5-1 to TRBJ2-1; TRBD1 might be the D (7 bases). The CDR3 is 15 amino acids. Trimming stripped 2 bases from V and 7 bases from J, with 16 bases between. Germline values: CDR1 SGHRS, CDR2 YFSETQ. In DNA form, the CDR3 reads TGCGCCAGCAGCTTATGGCAGGGGGGAATGAATGAGCAGTTCTTC. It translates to CASSLWQGGMNEQFF.

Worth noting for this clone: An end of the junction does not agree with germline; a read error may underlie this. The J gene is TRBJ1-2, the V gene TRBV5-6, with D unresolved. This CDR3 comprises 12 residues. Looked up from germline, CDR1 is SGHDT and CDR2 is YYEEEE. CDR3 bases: TGTGCCAGCACCTTGCCGGGTGGAGGCTACACCTTC. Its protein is CASTLPGGGYTF.

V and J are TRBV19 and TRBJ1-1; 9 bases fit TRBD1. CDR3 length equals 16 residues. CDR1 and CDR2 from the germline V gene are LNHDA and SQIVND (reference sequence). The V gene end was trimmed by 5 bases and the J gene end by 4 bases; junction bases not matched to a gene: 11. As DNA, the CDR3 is TGTGCCAGTAGTGTCCGGGACAGGGTGGGGGGCACTGAAGCTTTCTTT. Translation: CASSVRDRVGGTEAFF.

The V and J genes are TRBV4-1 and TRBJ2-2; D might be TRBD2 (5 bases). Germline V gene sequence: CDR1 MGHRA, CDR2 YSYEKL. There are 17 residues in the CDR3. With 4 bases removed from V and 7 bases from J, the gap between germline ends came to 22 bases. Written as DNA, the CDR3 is TGCGCCAGCAGCCGGGAGTCGTATACAGTAATAGGCGGGGAGCTGTTTTTT. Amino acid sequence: CASSRESYTVIGGELFF.

The CDR3 region is CASRRQGRAETQYF. Written as DNA, the CDR3 is TGCGCCAGCAGGCGACAGGGAAGGGCAGAGACCCAGTACTTC. This chain links TRBV5-1 with TRBJ2-5; TRBD1 agrees at 7 bases. This CDR3 is 14 amino acids long. Unmatched junction bases numbered 8, after V lost 5 bases and J lost 4 bases. From germline, CDR1 is SGHRS and CDR2 YFSETQ. The variable domain in full, completed from reference TRBV5-1 and TRBJ2-5, reads KAGVTQTPRYLIKTRGQQVTLSCSPISGHRSVSWYQQTPGQGLQFLFEYFSETQRNKGNFPGRFSGRQFSNSRSEMNVSTLELGDSALYLCASRRQGRAETQYFGPGTRLLVL.

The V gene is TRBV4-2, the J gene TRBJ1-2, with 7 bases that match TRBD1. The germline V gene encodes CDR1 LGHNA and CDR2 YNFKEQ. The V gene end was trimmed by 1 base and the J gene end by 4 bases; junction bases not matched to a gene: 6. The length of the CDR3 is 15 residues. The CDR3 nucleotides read TGTGCCAGCAGCCAAGGACAGGGAGTGGGCTATGGCTACACCTTC. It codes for CASSQGQGVGYGYTF.

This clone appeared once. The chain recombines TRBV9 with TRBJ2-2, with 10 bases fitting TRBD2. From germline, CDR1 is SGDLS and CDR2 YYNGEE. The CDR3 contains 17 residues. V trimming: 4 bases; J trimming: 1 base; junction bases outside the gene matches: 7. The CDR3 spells CASSSPSGGLNTGELFF. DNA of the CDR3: TGTGCCAGCAGCTCCCCTAGCGGGGGCCTGAACACCGGGGAGCTGTTTTTT.

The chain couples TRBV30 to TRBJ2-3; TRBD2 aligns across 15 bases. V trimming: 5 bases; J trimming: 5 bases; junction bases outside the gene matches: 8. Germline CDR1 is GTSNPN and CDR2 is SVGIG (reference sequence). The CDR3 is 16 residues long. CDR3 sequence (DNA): TGTGCCTGGGGGACAGGACTAGCGGGAGGGTTAGATACGCAGTATTTT. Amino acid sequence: CAWGTGLAGGLDTQYF.

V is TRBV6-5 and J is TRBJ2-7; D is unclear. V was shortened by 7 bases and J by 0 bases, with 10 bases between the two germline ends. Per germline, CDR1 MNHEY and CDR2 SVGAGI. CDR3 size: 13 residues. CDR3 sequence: CASTDASSYEQYF. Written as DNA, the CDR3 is TGTGCCAGCACAGACGCTAGCTCCTACGAGCAGTACTTC.

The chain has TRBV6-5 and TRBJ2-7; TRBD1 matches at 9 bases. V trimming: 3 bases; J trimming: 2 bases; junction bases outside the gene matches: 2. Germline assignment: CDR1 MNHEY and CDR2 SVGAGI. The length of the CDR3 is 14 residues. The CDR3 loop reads CASSYYRGPYEQYF. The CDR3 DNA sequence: TGTGCCAGCAGTTATTACAGGGGGCCCTACGAGCAGTACTTC.

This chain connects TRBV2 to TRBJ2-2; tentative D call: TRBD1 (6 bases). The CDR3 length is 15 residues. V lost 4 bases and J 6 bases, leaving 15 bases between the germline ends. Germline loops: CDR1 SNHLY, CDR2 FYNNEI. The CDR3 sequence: CASSVVQGGAGELFF. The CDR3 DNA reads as TGTGCCAGCAGTGTGGTACAGGGCGGTGCCGGGGAGCTGTTTTTT.

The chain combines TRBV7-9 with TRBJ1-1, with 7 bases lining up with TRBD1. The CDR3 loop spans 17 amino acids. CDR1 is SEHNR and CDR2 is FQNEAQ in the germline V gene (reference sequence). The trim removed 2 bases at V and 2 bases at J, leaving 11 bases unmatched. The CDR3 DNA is TGTGCCAGCAGCTTACCCGGACAGGAGCCAAGCAACACTGAAGCTTTCTTT. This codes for CASSLPGQEPSNTEAFF.

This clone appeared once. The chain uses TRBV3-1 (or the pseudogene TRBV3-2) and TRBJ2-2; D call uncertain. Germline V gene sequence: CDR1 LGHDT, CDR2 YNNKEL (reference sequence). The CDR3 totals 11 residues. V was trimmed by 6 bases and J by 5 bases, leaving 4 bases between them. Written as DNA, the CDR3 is TGTGCCAGCAGTCATACCGGGGAGCTGTTTTTT. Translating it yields CASSHTGELFF.

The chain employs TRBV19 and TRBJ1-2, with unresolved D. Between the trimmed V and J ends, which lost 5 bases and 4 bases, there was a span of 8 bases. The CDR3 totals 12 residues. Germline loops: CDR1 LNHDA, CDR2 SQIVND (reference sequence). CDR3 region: CASSPTLYGYTF. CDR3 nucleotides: TGTGCCAGTAGTCCTACCCTCTATGGCTACACCTTC. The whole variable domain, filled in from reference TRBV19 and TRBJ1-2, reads DGGITQSPKYLFRKEGQNVTLSCEQNLNHDAMYWYRQDPGQGLRLIYYSQIVNDFQKGDIAEGYSVSREKKESFPLTVTSAQKNPTAFYLCASSPTLYGYTFGSGTRLTVV.

Written as DNA, the CDR3 is TGCGCCAGCAGCCGGCCCGAGCGGGGCCTCTACGAGCAGTACTTC. This translates into CASSRPERGLYEQYF. The V and J genes are TRBV4-1 and TRBJ2-7; 7 bases fit TRBD2. J gave up 3 bases and V 4 bases, and 9 bases lay outside the gene matches. The CDR3 consists of 15 residues. Germline CDR1 is MGHRA and CDR2 is YSYEKL.

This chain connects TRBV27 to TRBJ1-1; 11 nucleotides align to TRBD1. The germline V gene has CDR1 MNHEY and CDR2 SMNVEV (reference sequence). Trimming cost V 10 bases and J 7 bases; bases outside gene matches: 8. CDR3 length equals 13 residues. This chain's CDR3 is CATGQGASYEAFF. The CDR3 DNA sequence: TGTGCCACCGGACAGGGGGCCTCTTATGAAGCTTTCTTT.

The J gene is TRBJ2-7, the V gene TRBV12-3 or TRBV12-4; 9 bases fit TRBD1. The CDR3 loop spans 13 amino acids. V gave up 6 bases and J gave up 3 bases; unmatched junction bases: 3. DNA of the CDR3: TGTGCCAGCAGAACGGGACAGGGCTACGAGCAGTACTTC. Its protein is CASRTGQGYEQYF.

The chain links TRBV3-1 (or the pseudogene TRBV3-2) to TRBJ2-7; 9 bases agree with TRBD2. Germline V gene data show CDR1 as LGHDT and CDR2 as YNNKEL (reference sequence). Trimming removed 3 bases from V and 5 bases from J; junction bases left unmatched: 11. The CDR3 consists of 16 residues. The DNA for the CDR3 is TGTGCCAGCAGCCACTCTCTGCGGGGGGGGATCCACGAGCAGTACTTC. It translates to CASSHSLRGGIHEQYF.

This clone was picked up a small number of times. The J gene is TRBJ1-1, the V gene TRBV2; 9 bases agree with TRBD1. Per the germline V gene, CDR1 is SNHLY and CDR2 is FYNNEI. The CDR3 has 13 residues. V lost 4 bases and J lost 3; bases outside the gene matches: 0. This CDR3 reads CASSGDRDTEAFF. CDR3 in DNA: TGTGCCAGCAGTGGGGACAGGGACACTGAAGCTTTCTTT. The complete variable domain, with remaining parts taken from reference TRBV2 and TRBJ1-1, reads EPEVTQTPSHQVTQMGQEVILRCVPISNHLYFYWYRQILGQKVEFLVSFYNNEISEKSEIFDDQFSVERPDGSNFTLKIRSTKLEDSAMYFCASSGDRDTEAFFGQGTRLTVV.

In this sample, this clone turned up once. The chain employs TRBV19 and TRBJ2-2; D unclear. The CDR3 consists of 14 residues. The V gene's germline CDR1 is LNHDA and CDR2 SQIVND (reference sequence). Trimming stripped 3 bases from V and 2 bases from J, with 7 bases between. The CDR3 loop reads CASSIAHNTGELFF. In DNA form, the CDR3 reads TGTGCCAGTAGTATCGCACATAACACCGGGGAGCTGTTTTTT.

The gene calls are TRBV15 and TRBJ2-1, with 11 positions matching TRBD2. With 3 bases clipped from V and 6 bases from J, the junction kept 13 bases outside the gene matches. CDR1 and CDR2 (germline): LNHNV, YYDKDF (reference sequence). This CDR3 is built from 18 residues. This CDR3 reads CATSRLELLAGGLNEQFF. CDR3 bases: TGTGCCACCAGCAGGCTCGAGCTCCTAGCGGGGGGCCTCAATGAGCAGTTCTTC.